These 18 T cell receptor beta chains came from one sample sequenced in a study of shared clonotypes between healthy human individuals. Naive CD8 isolation took CD45RO-negative cells positively selected for CCR7 and excluded terminally differentiated effector memory CD45RA+ cells. Sequenced by immunoSEQ multiplex PCR; TCRdb stores in-frame clones only, minus some. Of around 2,000,000 clones in the sample, about 95% were seen once. The material sequenced was naive CD8+ T cells sorted from blood. Source of these receptors: a man between 18 and 35 years old in good health.

This sequence joins TRBV11-2 and TRBJ2-5, with 8 nucleotides matching TRBD2. The CDR3 is 16 residues long. Germline V lookup: CDR1 SGHAT, CDR2 FQNNGV. V was pared by 1 base and J by 2 bases, with 6 bases of the junction left unmatched. CDR3 amino acids: CASSLATGGWQETQYF. The CDR3 bases are TGTGCCAGCAGCTTAGCTACGGGAGGGTGGCAAGAGACCCAGTACTTC.

Of note for this clone: This CDR3 is also generated by other DNA sequences in the sample. The V gene is TRBV5-1, the J gene TRBJ2-3; D uncertain. Germline CDR1 and CDR2: SGHRS and YFSETQ. This CDR3 has 11 amino acids. The V end was cut by 4 bases, the J end by 2 bases, with 2 bases between. The CDR3 nucleotides are TGCGCCAGCAGCCTCACAGATACGCAGTATTTT. Encoded protein: CASSLTDTQYF.

The chain carries TRBV13 and TRBJ2-1, with 10 positions matching TRBD2. This CDR3 spans 16 amino acids. The junction had 6 bases not matched to a gene; V was cut back by 2 bases and J by 5 bases. From germline, CDR1 is PRHDT and CDR2 FYEKMQ (reference sequence). The CDR3 loop reads CASSLTSGTYNNEQFF. The CDR3 DNA reads TGTGCCAGCAGCTTAACTAGCGGGACATATAACAATGAGCAGTTCTTC.

This sequence joins TRBV6-1 and TRBJ1-3; 7 positions agree with TRBD1. The germline V gene encodes CDR1 MNHNS and CDR2 SASEGT. Trimming at V came to 8 bases and at J to 3 bases, leaving 7 bases not matched to a gene. The CDR3 totals 14 residues. The DNA for the CDR3 is TGTGCCAGCTGTACAGGGGCCTTTGGAAACACCATATATTTT. Its protein is CASCTGAFGNTIYF.

V is TRBV2 and J is TRBJ1-3; weak D call: TRBD1 (5 bases). In germline, CDR1 is SNHLY, CDR2 FYNNEI. CDR3 length: 14 amino acids. Deletions cut 6 bases from V and 0 bases from J, with 9 bases between. In DNA, the CDR3 is TGTGCCAGCAGCGTAGACAGCTCTGGAAACACCATATATTTT. It codes for CASSVDSSGNTIYF.

This rearrangement joins TRBV6-5 to TRBJ1-1; 7 bases agree with TRBD1. After removal of 7 bases from V and 1 base from J, the junction contained 3 bases not matched to a gene. Per the germline V gene, CDR1 is MNHEY and CDR2 is SVGAGI. The CDR3 runs to 13 residues. Here the CDR3 reads CASMRQGNTEAFF. CDR3 bases: TGTGCCAGCATGAGACAGGGGAACACTGAAGCTTTCTTT.

This clone has just a few counts. V usage is TRBV9 and J usage is TRBJ2-3; D call uncertain. The CDR3 has 15 amino acids. Trimming took 3 bases from V and 0 from J, leaving 11 bases between them. CDR1 is SGDLS and CDR2 is YYNGEE in the germline V gene. CDR3 nucleotides: TGTGCCAGCAGCGGACTGAAAAAGAGCACAGATACGCAGTATTTT. Protein product: CASSGLKKSTDTQYF.

V and J are TRBV10-1 and TRBJ2-2, with 8 nucleotides matching TRBD2. The CDR3 has 17 amino acids. Trimming took 0 bases from V and 6 from J; bases not matched to a gene: 9. Germline V lookup: CDR1 WNHNN, CDR2 SYGVQD (reference sequence). In DNA form, the CDR3 reads TGCGCCAGCAGTGAGTCGAAGGTGGTGACTAGCGCCGGGGAGCTGTTTTTT. It is translated as CASSESKVVTSAGELFF.

The CDR3 spells CASSLIGPAGETQYF. CDR3 coding DNA: TGTGCCAGCAGCTTAATAGGTCCGGCGGGTGAGACCCAGTACTTC. The V gene is TRBV7-8, the J gene TRBJ2-5, with D tentatively TRBD2 (5 bases). Deletions cut 2 bases from V and 5 bases from J, with 15 bases between. Germline CDR1 SGHVS, CDR2 FQNEAQ. This CDR3 comprises 15 residues.

For this clone: Other DNA variants within this sample encode the same CDR3. The chain has TRBV5-6 and TRBJ2-7, with D possibly TRBD2 on 6 matching bases. The germline V and J ends were trimmed by 0 bases and 3 bases, with 10 bases remaining between them. CDR1 is SGHDT, CDR2 YYEEEE, per germline. The CDR3 totals 14 residues. CDR3 protein: CASSLGGTFYEQYF. CDR3 bases: TGTGCCAGCAGCTTGGGCGGGACTTTCTACGAGCAGTACTTC.

The genes are TRBV28 and TRBJ2-3, with a weak D call TRBD1 (6 bases). The CDR3 is 15 residues long. Looked up from germline, CDR1 is MDHEN and CDR2 is SYDVKM. The germline V and J ends were trimmed by 3 bases and 0 bases, with 10 bases remaining between them. Here the CDR3 DNA reads TGTGCCAGCAGTTTGACAGGATCTAGCACAGATACGCAGTATTTT. The encoded protein is CASSLTGSSTDTQYF.

The CDR3 region is CASSQEVGVVNQPQHF. For the CDR3, the DNA is TGCGCCAGCAGCCAAGAGGTGGGTGTGGTCAATCAGCCCCAGCATTTT. The gene calls are TRBV4-3 and TRBJ1-5; D gene unclear. Germline CDR1 LGHNA, CDR2 YSLEER. The germline V and J ends were trimmed by 0 bases and 3 bases, with 12 bases remaining between them. This CDR3 has 16 amino acids.

This clone came up once. The CDR3 DNA reads TGTGCCAGCAGCTTAGCTCCTAGCGGGGGGAAAGAGACCCAGTACTTC. Translating gives CASSLAPSGGKETQYF. The gene calls are TRBV7-9 and TRBJ2-5; 11 bases align to TRBD2. V lost 0 bases and J lost 3; bases outside the gene matches: 3. Per the germline V gene, CDR1 is SEHNR and CDR2 is FQNEAQ (reference sequence). The CDR3 runs to 16 residues.

This chain links TRBV7-2 with TRBJ2-7; no definite D call. Trimming cost V 4 bases and J 0 bases, with 22 bases left between them. The CDR3 extends over 18 amino acids. Germline V lookup: CDR1 SGHTA, CDR2 FQGNSA. CDR3 nucleotide sequence: TGTGCCAGCAGCTCACTCCTCGCGCAGTTTGGCGGCTCCTACGAGCAGTACTTC. The encoded protein is CASSSLLAQFGGSYEQYF.

The V call is TRBV5-1, the J call TRBJ2-4; a possible D gene is TRBD2 (6 bases). The germline V gene encodes CDR1 SGHRS and CDR2 YFSETQ. The ends were cut back, 0 bases at V and 9 bases at J, with 10 bases in the middle. The length of the CDR3 is 13 residues. The CDR3 reads CASSLAGEAIQYF. The DNA for the CDR3 is TGCGCCAGCAGCTTGGCGGGGGAGGCCATTCAGTACTTC.

The chain uses TRBV19 and TRBJ2-1; a possible D gene is TRBD2 (7 bases). Trimming took off 3 bases at V and 8 bases at J, with 14 bases between the two ends. The germline V gene has CDR1 LNHDA and CDR2 SQIVND (reference sequence). There are 14 residues in the CDR3. The CDR3 region is CASSIGGRLDEQFF. The DNA for the CDR3 is TGTGCCAGTAGTATCGGGGGGCGGTTGGATGAGCAGTTCTTC. The full variable domain, in which reference TRBV19 and TRBJ2-1 provide the parts outside the CDR3, is DGGITQSPKYLFRKEGQNVTLSCEQNLNHDAMYWYRQDPGQGLRLIYYSQIVNDFQKGDIAEGYSVSREKKESFPLTVTSAQKNPTAFYLCASSIGGRLDEQFFGPGTRLTVL.

The chain uses TRBV5-6 and TRBJ2-3; 9 bases fit TRBD2. CDR3 size: 15 residues. J gave up 1 base and V 4 bases, and 4 bases lay outside the gene matches. Germline CDR1 reads SGHDT; CDR2 reads YYEEEE. In DNA, the CDR3 is TGTGCCAGCAGCCCTAGCGGGACGGGCACAGATACGCAGTATTTT. This encodes CASSPSGTGTDTQYF. Full variable domain (remainder filled in from reference TRBV5-6 and TRBJ2-3): DAGVTQSPTHLIKTRGQQVTLRCSPKSGHDTVSWYQQALGQGPQFIFQYYEEEERQRGNFPDRFSGHQFPNYSSELNVNALLLGDSALYLCASSPSGTGTDTQYFGPGTRLTVL.

The chain uses TRBV4-3 and TRBJ1-4, with D maybe TRBD1 (5 bases). The CDR3 is made up of 14 amino acids. Per the germline V gene, CDR1 is LGHNA and CDR2 is YSLEER. V lost 4 bases, J lost 4 bases, and 10 bases lay in between. The CDR3 region has the DNA TGCGCCAGCAGCCCCGACAGCTTTAATGAAAAACTGTTTTTT. Translation gives CASSPDSFNEKLFF.